Presented here are 25 T cell receptor beta chains from one specimen sequenced in a study of neurological immune-mediated disorders. Time point specified: longitudinal time-point 3. TCRdb reprocessed the 5' RACE reads via MiXCR and lists one record per CDR3 protein. Here the sample spans 95,000 to 110,000 distinct CDR3 sequences, approximately 11% being singletons. The sequencing sample was made of PBMCs. The receptor set was obtained from a female donor with HTLV-1-associated myelopathy (HAM/TSP).

This clonotype was detected only a few times. The chain combines TRBV20-1 with TRBJ1-1, with D possibly matching TRBD1 (6 bases). Germline V gene data show CDR1 as DFQATT and CDR2 as SNEGSKA (reference sequence). The CDR3 has 14 residues. Between the trimmed V and J ends, which lost 2 bases and 5 bases, there was a span of 15 bases. The DNA for the CDR3 is TGCAGTGCTAGAAGTAACGGGGGCCGGACTGAAGCTTTCTTT. Translation: CSARSNGGRTEAFF.

This clonotype was counted ten times or more. The genes are TRBV20-1 and TRBJ2-2; D is possibly TRBD2 (5 bases). V was trimmed by 3 bases and J by 7 bases, leaving 6 bases between them. The germline CDR1 and CDR2 sequences are DFQATT and SNEGSKA (reference sequence). The CDR3 sequence is 11 residues long. In DNA, the CDR3 is TGCAGTGCTAGCGGGGACGGGGAGCTGTTTTTT. It encodes CSASGDGELFF.

This clonotype was picked up many times. The chain combines TRBV28 with TRBJ2-2; D gene uncertain. This CDR3 is 13 amino acids long. Germline CDR1 reads MDHEN; CDR2 reads SYDVKM. Deletions cut 6 bases from V and 7 bases from J, with 12 bases between. Written as DNA, the CDR3 is TGTGCCAGCAGAGGTCCAGGTATCGGGGAGCTGTTTTTT. It translates to CASRGPGIGELFF.

This clonotype was counted many times. The chain carries TRBV3-1 and TRBJ1-2; D not certain. The length of the CDR3 is 12 residues. The V end was cut by 1 base, the J end by 7 bases, with 7 bases between. In germline, CDR1 is LGHDT, CDR2 YNNKEL (reference sequence). The CDR3 nucleotides are TGTGCCAGCAGCCAAGTTCGGTTTGGCTACACCTTC. Translated, it gives CASSQVRFGYTF.

This clonotype was detected many times. The chain links TRBV25-1 to TRBJ1-6; TRBD1 is a possible D gene (5 bases). Between the trimmed V and J ends, which lost 4 bases and 2 bases, there was a span of 9 bases. There are 15 residues in the CDR3. Germline V gives CDR1 MGHDK, CDR2 SYGVNS. CDR3: CASSGATAYNSPLHF. DNA for the CDR3: TGTGCCAGCAGTGGTGCGACAGCCTATAATTCACCCCTCCACTTT.

This clonotype was counted at least ten times. J is TRBJ2-7 and V is TRBV20-1; 10 bases fit TRBD1. Germline V CDR1 and CDR2: DFQATT, SNEGSKA (reference sequence). This CDR3 has 15 residues. J gave up 3 bases and V 5 bases, and 10 bases lay outside the gene matches. Here the CDR3 DNA reads TGCAGTGCTCGTCCGGGACAGGGGTCAAACTACGAGCAGTACTTC. Amino acid sequence: CSARPGQGSNYEQYF.

Details on this clonotype: This may be a read error: a much more frequent sequence differs by one nucleotide. This chain connects TRBV20-1 to TRBJ1-1; TRBD1 aligns across 8 bases. Germline values: CDR1 DFQATT, CDR2 SNEGSKA (reference sequence). The CDR3 contains 13 residues. The CDR3 DNA reads as TGCAGTGATAGAGAGAGGACAGGGATCGAGACTTTCTTT. The encoded protein is CSDRERTGIETFF.

This sequence joins TRBV18 and TRBJ2-1; the match to TRBD2 covers 7 bases. Germline CDR1 and CDR2: KGHSH and LQKENI. The V segment lost 6 bases and the J segment 7 bases; nucleotides outside the gene matches: 12. The CDR3 spans 15 residues. The CDR3 sequence: CASSSPRGTGNEQFF. The CDR3 nucleotides read TGTGCCAGCTCCTCCCCGCGGGGGACGGGAAATGAGCAGTTCTTC.

In its sample, this clonotype was seen a few times. The chain combines TRBV6-5 with TRBJ2-3, with 8 bases matching TRBD2. Germline loops: CDR1 MNHEY, CDR2 SVGAGI. This CDR3 is 18 amino acids long. V lost 2 bases, J lost 2 bases, and 12 bases stayed unmatched. The CDR3 protein is CASSYPLYRAGDTDTQYF. The CDR3 DNA reads as TGTGCCAGCAGTTACCCTCTGTATCGAGCGGGGGACACAGATACGCAGTATTTT.

This clonotype was detected ten times or more. The germline gene is not matched at one end of the junction; a read error may be the cause. The rearrangement joins TRBV15 to TRBJ2-3; D remains ambiguous. Germline values: CDR1 LNHNV, CDR2 YYDKDF (reference sequence). The CDR3 covers 13 residues. In DNA form, the CDR3 reads TGTGCTACCAGCAGAGTCTCGGGCAGCCCGCAGTATTTT. It codes for CATSRVSGSPQYF.

This clonotype was observed many times. The CDR3 DNA follows: TGCAGTGCTAGAGAACACCCGCAGTTCTTC. It specifies CSAREHPQFF. The V call is TRBV20-1, the J call TRBJ2-1; no clear D. The CDR3 consists of 10 residues. CDR1 is DFQATT, CDR2 SNEGSKA, per germline (reference sequence). V lost 0 bases to trimming and J lost 12 bases, with 6 bases between them.

This clonotype was seen more than once but under ten times. The chain couples TRBV2 to TRBJ2-3, with D hard to call. Germline V CDR1 and CDR2: SNHLY, FYNNEI. CDR3 length: 17 residues. V dropped 4 bases and J dropped 0 bases, with 17 bases sitting between them. The CDR3 DNA follows: TGTGCCAGCAGTGTTGCCAGAAGTAAAACTAGCACAGATACGCAGTATTTT. Its protein product is CASSVARSKTSTDTQYF.

The table lists this clonotype with many counts. V gene TRBV12-3 or TRBV12-4 combines with J gene TRBJ1-1; no clear D. This CDR3 has 14 residues. The ends were cut back, 3 bases at V and 0 bases at J, with 8 bases in the middle. The CDR3 DNA sequence: TGTGCCAGCAGTTTTCAGGTTATGAACACTGAAGCTTTCTTT. It codes for CASSFQVMNTEAFF.

This clonotype was recorded at least ten times. The V gene is TRBV20-1, the J gene TRBJ2-7, with TRBD1 matching 8 bases. Losses at the gene ends were 3 bases for V and 1 base for J; bases not matched to a gene: 5. The CDR3 consists of 14 residues. CDR1 is DFQATT and CDR2 is SNEGSKA in the germline V gene (reference sequence). CDR3 bases: TGCAGTGCTAGTGCAGGGGGCGCGTCCTACGAGCAGTACTTC. It is translated as CSASAGGASYEQYF.

This clonotype showed up many times. The J gene is TRBJ2-3, the V gene TRBV12-3 or TRBV12-4, with D possibly being TRBD2 (6 bases). The CDR3 is made up of 15 amino acids. V was cut by 6 bases and J by 4 bases, with 17 bases left in between. CDR3: CASRLLEGRADTQYF. CDR3 DNA sequence: TGTGCCAGCAGGCTCCTGGAGGGACGGGCAGATACGCAGTATTTT.

This clonotype was found many times. The chain carries TRBV5-1 and TRBJ2-3; 7 bases agree with TRBD2. The CDR3 sequence is 15 residues long. Germline loops: CDR1 SGHRS, CDR2 YFSETQ. V shed 4 bases, J shed 2 bases, and the junction held 7 bases outside the gene matches. In nucleotides, the CDR3 is TGCGCCAGCAGCCGGGCGGGGGACTACACAGATACGCAGTATTTT. Amino acids: CASSRAGDYTDTQYF.

This clonotype was seen repeatedly, ten times or more. This chain joins TRBV5-1 and TRBJ1-1, with TRBD1 matching 12 bases. CDR1 and CDR2 from the germline V gene are SGHRS and YFSETQ. The V segment lost 6 bases and the J segment 1 base; nucleotides outside the gene matches: 7. CDR3 size: 16 residues. CDR3 amino acids: CASNMGTGGPNTEAFF. The CDR3 DNA is TGCGCCAGCAATATGGGGACAGGGGGCCCGAACACTGAAGCTTTCTTT.

This clonotype was counted ten times or more. This chain connects TRBV6-5 to TRBJ1-6, with TRBD1 as a possible D gene (5 bases). The germline V gene encodes CDR1 MNHEY and CDR2 SVGAGI. V shed 5 bases and J shed 8 bases, with 13 bases lying between them. This CDR3 contains 14 residues. The CDR3, as DNA: TGTGCCAGCAGTAGGTATCGAGGGGATTCACCCCTCCACTTT. Its protein is CASSRYRGDSPLHF.

Ten or more counts support this clonotype. The gene calls are TRBV12-3 or TRBV12-4 and TRBJ2-3; weak D call: TRBD1 (6 bases). V lost 3 bases and J 2 bases, leaving 9 bases between the germline ends. This CDR3 comprises 14 residues. CDR3 DNA: TGTGCCAGCAGTTTCACAGGGTACACAGATACGCAGTATTTT. Encoded protein: CASSFTGYTDTQYF.

This CDR3 reads CASNRGPYEQYF. The CDR3, as DNA: TGTGCCAGCAACAGGGGCCCCTACGAGCAGTACTTC. This chain links TRBV2 with TRBJ2-7, with TRBD1 matching over 7 bases. CDR3 length equals 12 residues. The V gene end was trimmed by 7 bases and the J gene end by 2 bases; junction bases not matched to a gene: 2. CDR1 is SNHLY and CDR2 is FYNNEI in the germline V gene.

The chain is built from TRBV12-3 or TRBV12-4 and TRBJ2-7; D possibly matches TRBD1 or TRBD2 (6 bases each). The V and J ends lost 5 bases and 5 bases respectively, with 13 bases between them. This CDR3 has 13 amino acids. The CDR3 reads CASSEGGRDEQYF. The CDR3 DNA reads TGTGCCAGCAGTGAAGGGGGGCGCGACGAGCAGTACTTC.

In its sample, this clonotype was seen many times. DNA for the CDR3: TGTGCCACCAGCAGGCGGACAGACCCAGCCGGTGGTGGCTACACCTTC. It specifies CATSRRTDPAGGGYTF. The chain is built from TRBV15 and TRBJ1-2, with D maybe TRBD1 (6 bases). The CDR3 consists of 16 residues. Trimming left V 3 bases short and J 7 bases short, with 21 bases between. Per the germline V gene, CDR1 is LNHNV and CDR2 is YYDKDF (reference sequence).

This chain connects TRBV14 to TRBJ2-1; tentatively, D is TRBD1 (8 bases). Germline CDR1 SGHDN, CDR2 FVKESK. The CDR3 consists of 17 residues. The V gene lost 0 bases and the J gene lost 7 bases, with 19 bases spanning the gap. The CDR3 spells CASSQDLYRGRVNEQFF. As DNA, the CDR3 is TGTGCCAGCAGCCAAGATTTGTACAGGGGGAGGGTGAATGAGCAGTTCTTC.

This clonotype occurred many times. At one boundary the junction diverges from the germline segment, which might be a read error. This rearrangement joins TRBV12-3 or TRBV12-4 to TRBJ2-5; TRBD2 aligns across 9 bases. The CDR3 loop spans 14 amino acids. The DNA of the CDR3 is TGTGCCAGCTCGGGCGGGGGGGGTCAAGAGTCCCAGTACTTC. Its translation is CASSGGGGQESQYF.

This clonotype was seen many times. This rearrangement joins TRBV5-1 to TRBJ2-2, with D uncertain. CDR1 is SGHRS and CDR2 is YFSETQ in the germline V gene. CDR3 length: 13 amino acids. The V end lost 9 bases, the J end lost 4 bases, and 13 bases lay between the germline ends. CDR3 region: CATTRSGTGELFF. CDR3 DNA: TGCGCCACCACCAGATCGGGCACCGGGGAGCTGTTTTTT. The complete variable domain, with remaining parts taken from reference TRBV5-1 and TRBJ2-2, reads KAGVTQTPRYLIKTRGQQVTLSCSPISGHRSVSWYQQTPGQGLQFLFEYFSETQRNKGNFPGRFSGRQFSNSRSEMNVSTLELGDSALYLCATTRSGTGELFFGEGSRLTVL.